The T cell receptor beta chain under discussion was sequenced for a study of control samples from healthy donors and cancer patients (dated by TCRdb to 2020 to 2022). The CDR1 and CDR2 encoded by the germline V gene are SNHLY and FYNNEI. V sheds 8 bases and J sheds 3 bases, leaving 17 bases between their ends. Spanning cysteine to phenylalanine, the CDR3 consists of 14 amino acids. The retained sequence is limited to the CDR3, 42 bases, with the frame set at the first base. The library was prepared using the immunoSEQ multiplex PCR assay. Entries here come from immuneACCESS through TCRdb and include only in-frame sequences with V and J called. Some clones fail to appear in such tables; in the studies checked, an unresolved V gene covers under half of the shortfall, and the cause of the remainder is unknown. The sample profile shows roughly 170,000 clones; more than 85% of them were found once. The ten largest clonotypes hold around 2% of the sample.

In the case of this clone: The target of this receptor is not known. One base away there is no much larger clone; base qualities are not given.

The chain was built from TRBV2 and TRBJ2-7; too little of a D gene remains to name it. The specimen was blood. This TCR came from a woman aged 40 to 50 in good health. The CDR3 region: CASLRGDTDYEQYF. The sequence in DNA is TGTGCCAGCCTGAGAGGAGACACAGACTACGAGCAGTACTTC.